Below are 31 T cell receptor beta chains sequenced from a single sample in a study of blood T cell repertoires in COVID-19. Libraries were prepared by immunoSEQ multiplex PCR; TCRdb keeps only in-frame clonotypes and omits some of them. The sample records almost 250,000 clones, more than 70% being singletons. The material sequenced was peripheral blood. Receptor source: a woman of 80 years or more with COVID-19, enrolled during active disease.

Turning to this clone: One end of the junction varies from germline; a read error may be responsible. The identical CDR3 is also encoded by other nucleotide sequences in the sample. The chain has TRBV10-3 and TRBJ2-7, with TRBD1 identical over 10 bases. Germline V gene sequence: CDR1 ENHRY, CDR2 SYGVKD. CDR3 size: 14 residues. CDR3 residues: CAIKGTGDSYEQYF. CDR3 DNA: TGTGCCATCAAGGGGACAGGGGACTCCTACGAACAGTACTTC.

As for this clone: Different DNA sequences within this sample yield the same CDR3. This rearrangement joins TRBV18 to TRBJ1-1, with D possibly TRBD1 on 6 matching bases. V was cut by 6 bases and J by 0 bases, with 8 bases left in between. The CDR3 is made up of 13 amino acids. CDR1 is KGHSH and CDR2 is LQKENI in the germline V gene. CDR3 protein: CASSQGMNTEAFF. The CDR3 region has the DNA TGTGCCAGCTCGCAGGGGATGAACACTGAAGCTTTCTTT.

This sequence joins TRBV4-1 and TRBJ1-4, with D perhaps matching TRBD1 (5 bases). Deletions cut 3 bases from V and 5 bases from J, with 19 bases between. There are 17 residues in the CDR3. Germline-derived CDR1 and CDR2 are MGHRA and YSYEKL. The CDR3 DNA follows: TGCGCCAGCAGCCAGGCTGGAGCAGGGCGGGGGAATGAAAAACTGTTTTTT. This codes for CASSQAGAGRGNEKLFF.

V and J are TRBV6-1 and TRBJ1-4; D is ambiguous. Germline-derived CDR1 and CDR2 are MNHNS and SASEGT. The V end lost 10 bases, the J end lost 3 bases, and 12 bases lay between the germline ends. The CDR3 runs to 13 residues. CDR3 sequence: CATTQTPNEKLFF. The CDR3 nucleotides read TGTGCCACCACACAGACCCCTAATGAAAAACTGTTTTTT.

The V gene is TRBV5-4, the J gene TRBJ1-1, with 7 bases matching TRBD1. The germline CDR1 and CDR2 sequences are SGHNT and YYREEE (reference sequence). Trimming took 3 bases from V and 4 from J; bases not matched to a gene: 9. The CDR3 has 15 amino acids. CDR3 region: CASSSRKQGSTEAFF. DNA for the CDR3: TGTGCCAGCAGCTCAAGGAAACAGGGGAGCACTGAAGCTTTCTTT.

This clone was counted once. The CDR3 region is CASSLGGSAPLHF. The CDR3 coding sequence is TGTGCCAGCAGTTTAGGTGGGAGCGCACCCCTCCACTTT. The chain joins TRBV12-3 or TRBV12-4 to TRBJ1-6; D not resolved. CDR3 size: 13 residues. Between the trimmed V and J ends, which lost 1 base and 11 bases, there was a span of 9 bases.

CDR3 DNA: TGTGCCAGCAGGCGAACGACAGGGGAGCAATATGGCTACACCTTC. The encoded protein is CASRRTTGEQYGYTF. This chain joins TRBV3-1 (or the pseudogene TRBV3-2) and TRBJ1-2, with TRBD1 matching over 8 bases. This CDR3 comprises 15 residues. J gave up 5 bases and V 6 bases, and 11 bases lay outside the gene matches. Germline V gene data show CDR1 as LGHDT and CDR2 as YNNKEL (reference sequence).

The chain combines TRBV5-4 with TRBJ1-1, with D possibly TRBD1 on 5 matching bases. Per the germline V gene, CDR1 is SGHNT and CDR2 is YYREEE (reference sequence). Trimming pared 0 bases from V and 8 bases from J, leaving 14 bases between. CDR3 length: 14 amino acids. In nucleotides, the CDR3 is TGTGCCAGCAGCTTGGGGGGCACCGCCTCGGAAGCTTTCTTT. Translated: CASSLGGTASEAFF.

The V call is TRBV7-2, the J call TRBJ2-3; 7 bases align to TRBD2. The CDR3 has 16 amino acids. J lost 5 bases, V lost 2 bases, and 10 bases had no gene match. From germline, CDR1 is SGHTA and CDR2 FQGNSA. DNA for the CDR3: TGTGCCAGCAGCTTAAGTCCCGCCCGGGGGGAAGATACGCAGTATTTT. Translation: CASSLSPARGEDTQYF.

The gene calls are TRBV19 and TRBJ2-3; D may be TRBD1 (6 bases). The CDR3 is made up of 15 amino acids. Germline CDR1 is LNHDA and CDR2 is SQIVND (reference sequence). Trimming cost V 5 bases and J 2 bases, with 14 bases left between them. For the CDR3, the DNA is TGTGCCAGTAGTCCTCAGACAGGATACACAGATACGCAGTATTTT. Translating it yields CASSPQTGYTDTQYF.

As to this clone: The identical CDR3 is also encoded by other nucleotide sequences in the sample. CDR3 protein: CASSFQGGTEAFF. The CDR3 nucleotides are TGTGCCAGCAGCTTTCAGGGGGGCACTGAAGCTTTCTTT. This chain joins TRBV7-2 and TRBJ1-1; 7 bases fit TRBD1. This CDR3 has 13 amino acids. V trimming: 3 bases; J trimming: 4 bases; junction bases outside the gene matches: 2. Germline V lookup: CDR1 SGHTA, CDR2 FQGNSA. The variable domain in full, with the rest retrieved from reference TRBV7-2 and TRBJ1-1, is GAGVSQSPSNKVTEKGKDVELRCDPISGHTALYWYRQSLGQGLEFLIYFQGNSAPDKSGLPSDRFSAERTGGSVSTLTIQRTQQEDSAVYLCASSFQGGTEAFFGQGTRLTVV.

On this clone itself: Distinct nucleotide sequences in the sample also encode this CDR3. The chain has TRBV12-3 or TRBV12-4 and TRBJ1-1, with D possibly matching TRBD1 (5 bases). This CDR3 region has 13 residues. V was trimmed by 2 bases and J by 1 base, leaving 5 bases between them. This CDR3 is CASSLRGNTEAFF. CDR3 DNA sequence: TGTGCCAGCAGTTTAAGGGGGAACACTGAAGCTTTCTTT.

V and J are TRBV29-1 and TRBJ1-2, with D possibly TRBD1 on 6 matching bases. The germline V gene encodes CDR1 SQVTM and CDR2 ANQGSEA. V gave up 0 bases and J gave up 4 bases, with 9 bases separating them. The CDR3 covers 13 residues. The CDR3 protein is CSVEEGHRYGYTF. DNA for the CDR3: TGCAGCGTTGAAGAGGGACACCGCTATGGCTACACCTTC.

In this sample, this clone turned up once. The rearrangement uses TRBV6-5 and TRBJ1-6, with 7 bases aligning to TRBD1. CDR1 MNHEY and CDR2 SVGAGI come from the germline V gene. The CDR3 has 16 residues. Trimming at V came to 4 bases and at J to 6 bases, leaving 9 bases not matched to a gene. CDR3 bases: TGTGCCAGCAGTTTCGCCTACGCAGGGGGTAATTCACCCCTCCACTTT. Its translation is CASSFAYAGGNSPLHF.

This chain links TRBV28 with TRBJ1-1; 7 bases line up with TRBD1. V gave up 4 bases and J gave up 1 base; unmatched junction bases: 6. The V gene's germline CDR1 is MDHEN and CDR2 SYDVKM. CDR3 length: 15 amino acids. The CDR3, as DNA: TGTGCCAGCAGTTCCCCCCAGGGGGGGAACACTGAAGCTTTCTTT. Its protein product is CASSSPQGGNTEAFF.

The chain recombines TRBV15 with TRBJ2-1; 7 bases are a match to TRBD2. From germline, CDR1 is LNHNV and CDR2 YYDKDF (reference sequence). This CDR3 has 16 residues. With 5 bases clipped from V and 5 bases from J, the junction kept 12 bases outside the gene matches. The CDR3 region has the DNA TGTGCCACCAGCTCTATGGGAGGGAAGCGTGACAATGAGCAGTTCTTC. Translating it yields CATSSMGGKRDNEQFF.

The J gene is TRBJ1-5, the V gene TRBV3-1 (or the pseudogene TRBV3-2), with D perhaps matching TRBD1 (5 bases). Germline V gives CDR1 LGHDT, CDR2 YNNKEL (reference sequence). The V end was cut by 0 bases, the J end by 6 bases, with 15 bases between. This CDR3 has 16 amino acids. In DNA, the CDR3 is TGTGCCAGCAGCCAAGATAAAAGGGGTCGAGGTCAGCCCCAGCATTTT. This encodes CASSQDKRGRGQPQHF.

The chain uses TRBV5-4 and TRBJ1-4; 7 nucleotides agree with TRBD1. Germline V gene sequence: CDR1 SGHNT, CDR2 YYREEE (reference sequence). CDR3 length equals 15 residues. V dropped 4 bases and J dropped 0; count of bases not matched to a gene: 3. The CDR3 nucleotides read TGTGCCAGCAGCGGGGACAGATCAACTAATGAAAAACTGTTTTTT. Encoded protein: CASSGDRSTNEKLFF.

On this clone itself: The identical CDR3 is also encoded by other nucleotide sequences in the sample. This chain's CDR3 is CASSYSGTGNQPQHF. The CDR3, as DNA: TGTGCCAGCAGTTATTCCGGGACAGGGAATCAGCCCCAGCATTTT. The rearrangement links TRBV6-2 or TRBV6-3 to TRBJ1-5; 9 bases map to TRBD1. Looked up from germline, CDR1 is MNHEY and CDR2 is SVGEGT. Unmatched junction bases numbered 4, after V lost 3 bases and J lost 4 bases. The CDR3 runs to 15 residues.

For the CDR3, the DNA is TGTGCCAGCAGTCCATCTCCGGGACAGACGAGTGAAGCTTTCTTT. It encodes CASSPSPGQTSEAFF. This chain joins TRBV6-6 and TRBJ1-1, with 7 positions matching TRBD1. The CDR3 contains 15 residues. Per the germline V gene, CDR1 is MNHNY and CDR2 is SVGAGI (reference sequence). The V gene end was trimmed by 5 bases and the J gene end by 7 bases; junction bases not matched to a gene: 13.

The rearrangement links TRBV6-6 to TRBJ1-2; 9 positions agree with TRBD1. The germline V gene has CDR1 MNHNY and CDR2 SVGAGI (reference sequence). This CDR3 has 15 residues. Trimming removed 5 bases from V and 6 bases from J; junction bases left unmatched: 10. CDR3 DNA sequence: TGTGCCAGCAGTCATTGGACGGGACAGGGCGATGGCTACACCTTC. Protein product: CASSHWTGQGDGYTF.

This clone has only one observation. The rearrangement uses TRBV10-3 and TRBJ1-5, with D unclear. Trimming removed 4 bases at V and 1 base at J, with 8 bases between. CDR1 and CDR2 (germline): ENHRY, SYGVKD. The CDR3 spans 14 residues. Here the CDR3 reads CAISGGWSNQPQHF. Here the CDR3 DNA reads TGTGCCATCAGTGGAGGGTGGAGCAATCAGCCCCAGCATTTT.

The chain uses TRBV6-5 and TRBJ1-2; D gene unclear. CDR3 length: 13 amino acids. Germline V CDR1 and CDR2: MNHEY, SVGAGI. V lost 6 bases, J lost 1 base, and 9 bases lay in between. In DNA form, the CDR3 reads TGTGCCAGCAGCCACGACAATAACTATGGCTACACCTTC. Translated: CASSHDNNYGYTF.

This clone was detected only once. The V gene is TRBV5-6, the J gene TRBJ1-6; 7 bases fit TRBD1. The CDR3 totals 15 residues. CDR1 SGHDT and CDR2 YYEEEE come from the germline V gene. J lost 10 bases, V lost 3 bases, and 10 bases had no gene match. The CDR3 loop is CASSYDRVAGSPLHF. The CDR3 bases are TGTGCCAGCAGCTATGACAGGGTCGCAGGATCACCCCTCCACTTT.

The chain uses TRBV10-3 and TRBJ2-1, with 7 bases fitting TRBD2. V was pared by 2 bases and J by 3 bases, with 4 bases of the junction left unmatched. The CDR3 length is 15 residues. Per germline, CDR1 ENHRY and CDR2 SYGVKD. The CDR3 spells CAISEGVAGYNEQFF. CDR3 bases: TGTGCCATCAGTGAGGGGGTAGCGGGCTACAATGAGCAGTTCTTC.

This clone was detected once. The chain links TRBV11-2 to TRBJ1-2, with 7 bases lining up with TRBD1. This CDR3 is built from 17 residues. V lost 0 bases to trimming and J lost 4 bases; unmatched junction nucleotides: 11. CDR1 SGHAT and CDR2 FQNNGV come from the germline V gene. The CDR3 here is CASSLEGAGGSVYGYTF. The CDR3 bases are TGTGCCAGCAGCTTAGAAGGGGCAGGGGGATCCGTCTATGGCTACACCTTC.

The chain combines TRBV9 with TRBJ1-2; D might be TRBD1 (6 bases). V was trimmed by 0 bases and J by 1 base, leaving 10 bases between them. CDR3 size: 15 residues. Germline V gene data show CDR1 as SGDLS and CDR2 as YYNGEE. In DNA, the CDR3 is TGTGCCAGCAGCGTAGGTCAGGGGAATAACTATGGCTACACCTTC. It specifies CASSVGQGNNYGYTF.

The V call is TRBV2, the J call TRBJ1-5; D is unresolved. The germline gives CDR1 SNHLY, CDR2 FYNNEI. The germline V and J ends were trimmed by 8 bases and 1 base, with 12 bases remaining between them. The CDR3 runs to 14 residues. The DNA of the CDR3 is TGTGCCAGCGCTCGGGGTAGGAGCAATCAGCCCCAGCATTTT. The encoded protein is CASARGRSNQPQHF. The whole variable domain, remainder taken from reference TRBV2 and TRBJ1-5, is EPEVTQTPSHQVTQMGQEVILRCVPISNHLYFYWYRQILGQKVEFLVSFYNNEISEKSEIFDDQFSVERPDGSNFTLKIRSTKLEDSAMYFCASARGRSNQPQHFGDGTRLSIL.

V and J are TRBV6-6 and TRBJ2-7; no clear D gene. Germline loops: CDR1 MNHNY, CDR2 SVGAGI (reference sequence). V was trimmed by 2 bases and J by 2 bases, leaving 10 bases between them. This CDR3 has 14 residues. Written as DNA, the CDR3 is TGTGCCAGCAGTTACGCCAGTCTTGCCTACGAGCAGTACGTC. Protein sequence: CASSYASLAYEQYV.

The rearrangement joins TRBV6-5 to TRBJ1-2; 9 positions agree with TRBD1. Germline assignment: CDR1 MNHEY and CDR2 SVGAGI. The CDR3 has 13 residues. The ends lost 6 bases at V and 8 bases at J; junction bases unmatched: 7. Written as DNA, the CDR3 is TGTGCCAGCAGCCGGGACAGGGTGAACGGCTACACCTTC. Protein: CASSRDRVNGYTF.

The CDR3 here is CAISGGPREGTGNTIYF. CDR3 bases: TGTGCCATCAGTGGGGGGCCCAGGGAGGGCACTGGAAACACCATATATTTT. This rearrangement joins TRBV10-3 to TRBJ1-3, with D perhaps TRBD1 (6 bases). The CDR3 is 17 residues long. The ends were cut back, 4 bases at V and 2 bases at J, with 18 bases in the middle. Germline-derived CDR1 and CDR2 are ENHRY and SYGVKD.